This TCR beta chain is drawn from a study of blood T cell repertoires in COVID-19. For the study at large: Samples representing acute and convalescent COVID-19 were sourced from the United States, Italy and Spain. PBMCs, B-cell-depleted T cells, or T cells provided the cDNA or gDNA that made up the material.

As originally analysed: Estimation of nucleated cell counts relied on the amplification of reference gene primers. Assay used: immunoSEQ multiplex PCR; TCRdb lists only in-frame clones, some missing. V and J calls and clone size are copied from that table; D and trimming were computed from the DNA. The sample holds roughly 120,000 clones, about nine tenths seen once. V dropped 2 bases and J dropped 3 bases, with 13 bases sitting between them. This CDR3 is 16 amino acids long. Per the germline V gene, CDR1 is LGHDT and CDR2 is YNNKEL (reference sequence). What was sequenced was peripheral blood. The gene calls are TRBV3-1 (or the pseudogene TRBV3-2) and TRBJ2-2, with a weak D call TRBD2 (6 bases). The clonotype originates from a human donor with active COVID-19. The donor label of this sample is uncertain. CDR3 amino acids: CASSQLGGRYTGELFF. The DNA of the CDR3 is TGTGCCAGCAGCCAATTGGGGGGAAGGTACACCGGGGAGCTGTTTTTT.